A single sample is the source of the 18 T cell receptor beta chains below, sequenced in a study of blood T cell repertoires in COVID-19. The assay was immunoSEQ multiplex PCR, and TCRdb's table has in-frame clones only and misses some. The sample contains approximately 200,000 clones, over 75% of which appear only once. The sample taken for sequencing was PBMCs or T cells enriched from blood (not recorded which). The receptors stem from a woman aged 35 to 49 with acute COVID-19.

This chain joins TRBV6-5 and TRBJ1-1; TRBD1 is a possible D gene (6 bases). V lost 6 bases, J lost 0 bases, and 14 bases lay in between. CDR1 MNHEY and CDR2 SVGAGI come from the germline V gene. The CDR3 runs to 15 residues. The CDR3 region has the DNA TGTGCCAGCAGAGAGACAGGACCCATGAACACTGAAGCTTTCTTT. This encodes CASRETGPMNTEAFF.

The chain employs TRBV19 and TRBJ2-5; 10 bases fit TRBD2. The CDR3 length is 17 residues. Germline CDR1 LNHDA, CDR2 SQIVND (reference sequence). J gave up 6 bases and V 5 bases, and 15 bases lay outside the gene matches. CDR3 nucleotide sequence: TGTGCCAGTAGTTTCCGGCCGAGCGGGGGGGCCTGGAAGACCCAGTACTTC. Translation: CASSFRPSGGAWKTQYF.

The chain joins TRBV28 to TRBJ1-5; the D is unclear. CDR3 length: 12 amino acids. Germline values: CDR1 MDHEN, CDR2 SYDVKM. V was pared by 2 bases and J by 7 bases, with 6 bases between. The CDR3 reads CASSLDGQPQHF. CDR3 DNA: TGTGCCAGCAGTTTAGACGGGCAGCCCCAGCATTTT.

The gene calls are TRBV11-1 and TRBJ1-1, with a weak D call TRBD1 (6 bases). Germline V CDR1 and CDR2: SGHAT, FQDESV (reference sequence). Trimming cost V 5 bases and J 0 bases, with 7 bases left between them. CDR3 length equals 13 residues. As DNA, the CDR3 is TGTGCCAGCAGCCGGACAGTGAACACTGAAGCTTTCTTT. Its protein product is CASSRTVNTEAFF. Based on the CDR3 plus reference TRBV11-1 and TRBJ1-1, the full variable domain is EAEVAQSPRYKITEKSQAVAFWCDPISGHATLYWYRQILGQGPELLVQFQDESVVDDSQLPKDRFSAERLKGVDSTLKIQPAELGDSAMYLCASSRTVNTEAFFGQGTRLTVV.

With respect to this clone: Other DNA sequences in the sample encode the same CDR3. V and J are TRBV29-1 and TRBJ1-2; 7 nucleotides align to TRBD1. CDR3 size: 12 residues. Germline V gene sequence: CDR1 SQVTM, CDR2 ANQGSEA. Losses at the gene ends were 2 bases for V and 7 bases for J; bases not matched to a gene: 4. CDR3 DNA: TGCAGCGTTGAAAGACAGGGTTCTGGCTACACCTTC. This sequence encodes CSVERQGSGYTF.

The J gene is TRBJ2-7, the V gene TRBV13; 10 bases match TRBD2. Germline-derived CDR1 and CDR2 are PRHDT and FYEKMQ (reference sequence). The CDR3 is 15 amino acids. J lost 5 bases, V lost 3 bases, and 7 bases had no gene match. CDR3 protein: CASSFLTSGSHEQYF. The CDR3 coding sequence is TGTGCCAGCAGCTTCCTGACTAGCGGGTCCCACGAGCAGTACTTC.

This chain uses TRBV2 with TRBJ1-3, with TRBD1 matching 8 bases. The V gene end was trimmed by 5 bases and the J gene end by 1 base; junction bases not matched to a gene: 7. CDR1 and CDR2 (germline): SNHLY, FYNNEI. CDR3 length: 16 residues. CDR3 DNA: TGTGCCAGCAGTTCACACCGGGACAGGTCTGGAAACACCATATATTTT. Its protein is CASSSHRDRSGNTIYF.

CDR3 loop: CASSANSYEQYF. CDR3 bases: TGTGCCAGCAGTGCGAACAGCTACGAGCAGTACTTC. V and J are TRBV6-2 or TRBV6-3 and TRBJ2-7; no clear D gene. In germline, CDR1 is MNHEY, CDR2 SVGEGT. The CDR3 contains 12 residues. Trimming left V 5 bases short and J 3 bases short, with 8 bases between.

V and J are TRBV7-9 and TRBJ1-5, with D possibly matching TRBD1 (5 bases). Deletions cut 4 bases from V and 5 bases from J, with 9 bases between. The germline V gene has CDR1 SEHNR and CDR2 FQNEAQ (reference sequence). CDR3 length: 13 residues. CDR3 coding DNA: TGTGCCAGCAGCTCCTCGGGGGATCAGCCCCAGCATTTT. It specifies CASSSSGDQPQHF.

The chain couples TRBV9 to TRBJ1-6; a possible D gene is TRBD1 (6 bases). V lost 6 bases and J 5 bases, leaving 12 bases between the germline ends. Germline CDR1 SGDLS, CDR2 YYNGEE. The CDR3 loop spans 14 amino acids. The CDR3 spells CASKAGANNSPLHF. CDR3 nucleotides: TGTGCCAGCAAAGCGGGGGCGAATAATTCACCCCTCCACTTT.

The V call is TRBV7-9, the J call TRBJ2-2; tentative D call: TRBD1 (5 bases). The CDR3 runs 14 residues. Germline CDR1 and CDR2: SEHNR and FQNEAQ (reference sequence). Trimming took off 2 bases at V and 6 bases at J, with 10 bases between the two ends. DNA for the CDR3: TGTGCCAGCAGCTTACCCGAAGGGGCCGGGGAGCTGTTTTTT. Its protein product is CASSLPEGAGELFF. The whole variable domain, filled in from reference TRBV7-9 and TRBJ2-2, reads DTGVSQNPRHKITKRGQNVTFRCDPISEHNRLYWYRQTLGQGPEFLTYFQNEAQLEKSRLLSDRFSAERPKGSFSTLEIQRTEQGDSAMYLCASSLPEGAGELFFGEGSRLTVL.

The rearrangement links TRBV4-1 to TRBJ1-1; TRBD1 agrees at 7 bases. The CDR3 has 16 amino acids. Germline trimming cut 3 bases from V and 4 bases from J; bases unmatched to any gene: 11. Germline loops: CDR1 MGHRA, CDR2 YSYEKL. CDR3 DNA sequence: TGCGCCAGCAGCCATCGGGAGGGGGCGGGGGGCACTGAAGCTTTCTTT. It yields the protein CASSHREGAGGTEAFF.

V usage is TRBV2 and J usage is TRBJ1-5, with a tentative D call TRBD1 (6 bases). V was cut by 5 bases and J by 0 bases, with 14 bases left in between. In germline, CDR1 is SNHLY, CDR2 FYNNEI. The CDR3 sequence is 16 residues long. The CDR3 nucleotides are TGTGCCAGCAGTTCTCCGGACAGTCCTAGCAATCAGCCCCAGCATTTT. Its protein is CASSSPDSPSNQPQHF.

The chain carries TRBV7-2 and TRBJ2-7; TRBD2 agrees at 9 bases. V shed 0 bases and J 7 bases; nucleotides not matched to a gene: 10. The CDR3 is 16 amino acids. Per germline, CDR1 SGHTA and CDR2 FQGNSA. CDR3 residues: CASSLAAGLAGYEQYF. The CDR3 DNA reads TGTGCCAGCAGCTTAGCTGCCGGGCTAGCGGGATATGAGCAGTACTTC.

V is TRBV7-9 and J is TRBJ2-2; D remains ambiguous. This CDR3 has 13 residues. Trimming shortened V by 3 bases and J by 6 bases, and 8 bases separated the two germline ends. Germline CDR1 reads SEHNR; CDR2 reads FQNEAQ (reference sequence). The CDR3: CASSFLAAGELFF. Written as DNA, the CDR3 is TGTGCCAGCAGCTTCTTGGCCGCCGGGGAGCTGTTTTTT.

This rearrangement joins TRBV7-9 to TRBJ1-2, with a possible D match to TRBD1 (6 bases). This CDR3 has 17 amino acids. Looked up from germline, CDR1 is SEHNR and CDR2 is FQNEAQ (reference sequence). V gave up 5 bases and J gave up 4 bases, with 23 bases separating them. CDR3 loop: CASSPRVPQGHGYGYTF. CDR3 sequence (DNA): TGTGCCAGCAGCCCCCGGGTCCCACAGGGCCACGGCTATGGCTACACCTTC.

With respect to this clone: This CDR3 is also generated by other DNA sequences in the sample. The V gene is TRBV12-3 or TRBV12-4, the J gene TRBJ1-1; D uncertain. CDR3 length: 13 residues. V lost 5 bases and J 0 bases, leaving 7 bases between the germline ends. The CDR3 region has the DNA TGTGCCAGCAGTCCTGAGATGAACACTGAAGCTTTCTTT. It encodes CASSPEMNTEAFF.

This clone was seen just once. The chain combines TRBV7-3 with TRBJ2-2, with TRBD1 matching 9 bases. Per the germline V gene, CDR1 is SGHTA and CDR2 is FQGTGA. J lost 6 bases, V lost 5 bases, and 7 bases had no gene match. This CDR3 has 15 amino acids. The CDR3 nucleotides read TGTGCCAGCAGCGCTAGGACAGGGGCGCCCGGGGAGCTGTTTTTT. This codes for CASSARTGAPGELFF.